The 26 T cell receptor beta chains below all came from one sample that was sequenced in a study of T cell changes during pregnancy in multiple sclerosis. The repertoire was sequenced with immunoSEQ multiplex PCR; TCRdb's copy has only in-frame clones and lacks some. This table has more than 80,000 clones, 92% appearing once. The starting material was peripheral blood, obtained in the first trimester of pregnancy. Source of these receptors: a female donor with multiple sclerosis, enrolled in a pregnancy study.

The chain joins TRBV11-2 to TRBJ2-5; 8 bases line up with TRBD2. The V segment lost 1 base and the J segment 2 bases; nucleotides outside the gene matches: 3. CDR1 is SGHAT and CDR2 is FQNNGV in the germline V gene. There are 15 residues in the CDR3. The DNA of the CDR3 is TGTGCCAGCAGCTTAGGGACTAGCATACAAGAGACCCAGTACTTC. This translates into CASSLGTSIQETQYF.

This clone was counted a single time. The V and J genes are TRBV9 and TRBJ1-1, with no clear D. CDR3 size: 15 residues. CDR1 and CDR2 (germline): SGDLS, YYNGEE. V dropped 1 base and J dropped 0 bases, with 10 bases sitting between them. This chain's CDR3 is CASSVSQQLNTEAFF. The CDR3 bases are TGTGCCAGCAGCGTAAGTCAACAGTTGAACACTGAAGCTTTCTTT.

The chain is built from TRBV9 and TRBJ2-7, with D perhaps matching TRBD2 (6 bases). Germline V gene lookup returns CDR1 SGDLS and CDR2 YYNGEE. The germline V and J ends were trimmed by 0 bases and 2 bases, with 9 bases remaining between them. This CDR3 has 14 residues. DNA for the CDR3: TGTGCCAGCAGCGTAGGGACTACGGCCTACGAGCAGTACTTC. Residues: CASSVGTTAYEQYF.

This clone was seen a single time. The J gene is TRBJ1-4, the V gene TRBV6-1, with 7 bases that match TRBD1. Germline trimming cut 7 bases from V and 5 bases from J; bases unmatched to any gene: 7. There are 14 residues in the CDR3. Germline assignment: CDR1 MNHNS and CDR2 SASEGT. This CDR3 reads CASTTRDRNEKLFF. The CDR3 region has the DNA TGTGCCAGCACTACACGGGACAGAAATGAAAAACTGTTTTTT.

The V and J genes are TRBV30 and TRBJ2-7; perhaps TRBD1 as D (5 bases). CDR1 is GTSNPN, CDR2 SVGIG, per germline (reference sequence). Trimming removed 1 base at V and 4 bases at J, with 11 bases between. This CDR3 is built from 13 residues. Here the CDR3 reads CAWSEPGLYEQYF. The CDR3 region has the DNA TGTGCCTGGAGTGAGCCAGGGTTGTACGAGCAGTACTTC.

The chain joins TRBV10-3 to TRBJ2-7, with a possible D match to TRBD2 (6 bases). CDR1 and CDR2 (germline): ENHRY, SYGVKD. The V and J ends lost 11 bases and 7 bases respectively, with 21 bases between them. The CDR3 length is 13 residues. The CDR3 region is CARATTEGAEQYF. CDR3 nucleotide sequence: TGTGCCCGCGCGACGACGGAGGGTGCGGAGCAGTACTTC.

CDR3 bases: TGCGCCAGCAGCCATCCTAGCGGGTTCAGCCACAATGAGCAGTTCTTC. Protein: CASSHPSGFSHNEQFF. The chain couples TRBV4-1 to TRBJ2-1; 8 nucleotides line up with TRBD2. This CDR3 is 16 amino acids long. Germline V CDR1 and CDR2: MGHRA, YSYEKL. Germline trimming cut 3 bases from V and 5 bases from J; bases unmatched to any gene: 9.

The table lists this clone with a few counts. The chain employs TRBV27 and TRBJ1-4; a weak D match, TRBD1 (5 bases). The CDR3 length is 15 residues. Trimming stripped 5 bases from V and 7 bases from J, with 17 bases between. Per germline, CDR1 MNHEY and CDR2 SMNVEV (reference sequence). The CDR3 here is CASSIGGGYGEKLFF. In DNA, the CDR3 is TGTGCCAGCAGTATAGGCGGGGGGTATGGTGAAAAACTGTTTTTT.

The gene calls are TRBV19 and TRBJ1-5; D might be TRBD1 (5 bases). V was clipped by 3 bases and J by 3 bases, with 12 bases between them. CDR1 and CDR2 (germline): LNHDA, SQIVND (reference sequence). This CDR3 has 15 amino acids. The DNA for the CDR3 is TGTGCCAGTAGTATGGTCAGGGCGGACAATCAGCCCCAGCATTTT. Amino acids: CASSMVRADNQPQHF.

Here the CDR3 reads CASSPGEETQYF. The CDR3 nucleotides read TGTGCCAGCAGCCCCGGAGAGGAGACCCAGTACTTC. The V call is TRBV6-5, the J call TRBJ2-5; unclear D gene. V was pared by 6 bases and J by 5 bases, with 10 bases between. Germline-derived CDR1 and CDR2 are MNHEY and SVGAGI. This CDR3 spans 12 amino acids.

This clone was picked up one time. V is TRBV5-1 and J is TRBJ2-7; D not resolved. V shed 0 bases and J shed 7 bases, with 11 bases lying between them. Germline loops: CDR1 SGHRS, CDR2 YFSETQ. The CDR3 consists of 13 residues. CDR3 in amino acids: CASSLALMREQYF. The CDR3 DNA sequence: TGCGCCAGCAGCTTGGCCCTTATGAGGGAGCAGTACTTC. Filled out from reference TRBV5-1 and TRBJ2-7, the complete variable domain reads KAGVTQTPRYLIKTRGQQVTLSCSPISGHRSVSWYQQTPGQGLQFLFEYFSETQRNKGNFPGRFSGRQFSNSRSEMNVSTLELGDSALYLCASSLALMREQYFGPGTRLTVT.

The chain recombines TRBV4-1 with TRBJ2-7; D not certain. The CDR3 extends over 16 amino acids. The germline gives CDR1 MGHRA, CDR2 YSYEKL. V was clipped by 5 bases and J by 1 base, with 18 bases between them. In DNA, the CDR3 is TGCGCCAGCAGCACCCGCCTCTCGACTGGATCCTACGAGCAGTACTTC. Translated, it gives CASSTRLSTGSYEQYF.

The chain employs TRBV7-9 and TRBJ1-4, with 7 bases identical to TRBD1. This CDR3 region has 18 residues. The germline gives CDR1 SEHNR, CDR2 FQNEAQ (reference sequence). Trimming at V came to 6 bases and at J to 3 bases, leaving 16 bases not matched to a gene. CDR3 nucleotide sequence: TGTGCCAGCAGTCCAGCGCGGGGACAGACAATGTCTAATGAAAAACTGTTTTTT. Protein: CASSPARGQTMSNEKLFF.

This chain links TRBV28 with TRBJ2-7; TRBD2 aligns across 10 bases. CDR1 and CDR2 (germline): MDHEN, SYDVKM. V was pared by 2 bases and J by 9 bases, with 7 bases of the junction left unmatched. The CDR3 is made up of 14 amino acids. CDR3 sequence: CASSLALAGVRQYF. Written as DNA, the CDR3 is TGTGCCAGCAGTTTAGCGCTAGCGGGAGTCAGGCAGTACTTC.

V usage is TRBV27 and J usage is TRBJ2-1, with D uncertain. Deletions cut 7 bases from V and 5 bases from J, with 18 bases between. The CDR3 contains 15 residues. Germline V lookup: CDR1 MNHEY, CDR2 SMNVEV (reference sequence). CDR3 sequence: CASTKQYTWDNEQFF. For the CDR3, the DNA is TGTGCCAGCACCAAACAGTATACTTGGGACAATGAGCAGTTCTTC.

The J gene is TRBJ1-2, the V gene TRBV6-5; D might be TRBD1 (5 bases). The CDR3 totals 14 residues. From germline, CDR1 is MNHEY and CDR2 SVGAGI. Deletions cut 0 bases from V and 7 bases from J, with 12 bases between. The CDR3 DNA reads TGTGCCAGCAGTTACTCAGGGGACGGGGGTGGCTACACCTTC. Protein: CASSYSGDGGGYTF.

Here the CDR3 reads CASSSQGVSTDTQYF. CDR3 nucleotide sequence: TGCGCCAGCAGCTCACAGGGGGTTAGCACAGATACGCAGTATTTT. V gene TRBV5-1 combines with J gene TRBJ2-3, with TRBD1 matching 8 bases. The CDR3 runs to 15 residues. The germline gives CDR1 SGHRS, CDR2 YFSETQ. V trimming: 3 bases; J trimming: 0 bases; junction bases outside the gene matches: 3. Full variable domain (outside the CDR3, taken from reference TRBV5-1 and TRBJ2-3): KAGVTQTPRYLIKTRGQQVTLSCSPISGHRSVSWYQQTPGQGLQFLFEYFSETQRNKGNFPGRFSGRQFSNSRSEMNVSTLELGDSALYLCASSSQGVSTDTQYFGPGTRLTVL.

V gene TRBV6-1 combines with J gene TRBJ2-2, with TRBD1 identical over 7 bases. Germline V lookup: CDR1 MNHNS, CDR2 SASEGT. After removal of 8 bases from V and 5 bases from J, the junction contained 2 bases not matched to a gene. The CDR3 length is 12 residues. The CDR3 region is CASDRATGELFF. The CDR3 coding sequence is TGTGCCAGCGACAGGGCTACCGGGGAGCTGTTTTTT.

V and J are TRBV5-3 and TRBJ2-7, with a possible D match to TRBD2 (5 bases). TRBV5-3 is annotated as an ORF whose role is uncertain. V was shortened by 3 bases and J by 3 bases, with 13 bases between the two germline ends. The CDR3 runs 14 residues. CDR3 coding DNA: TGTGCCAGAAGCTCTGGTGCGGGTGACTACGAGCAGTACTTC. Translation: CARSSGAGDYEQYF.

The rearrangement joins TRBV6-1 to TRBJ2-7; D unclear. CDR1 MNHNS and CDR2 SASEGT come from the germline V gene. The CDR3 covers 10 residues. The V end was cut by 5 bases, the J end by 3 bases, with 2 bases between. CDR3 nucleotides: TGTGCCAGCAGTCACTACGAGCAGTACTTC. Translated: CASSHYEQYF.

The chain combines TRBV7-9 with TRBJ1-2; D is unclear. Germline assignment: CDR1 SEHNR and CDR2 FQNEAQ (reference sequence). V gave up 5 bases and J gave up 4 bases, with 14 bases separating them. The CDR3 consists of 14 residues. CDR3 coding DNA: TGTGCCAGCAGCCCCGGTAGGGAGAGCTATGGCTACACCTTC. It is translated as CASSPGRESYGYTF.

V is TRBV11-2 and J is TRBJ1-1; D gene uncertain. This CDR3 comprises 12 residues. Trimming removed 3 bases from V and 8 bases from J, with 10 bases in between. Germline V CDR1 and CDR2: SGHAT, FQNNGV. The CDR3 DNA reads TGTGCCAGCAGCTTCGCCGGGTGGGAAGCTTTCTTT. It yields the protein CASSFAGWEAFF.

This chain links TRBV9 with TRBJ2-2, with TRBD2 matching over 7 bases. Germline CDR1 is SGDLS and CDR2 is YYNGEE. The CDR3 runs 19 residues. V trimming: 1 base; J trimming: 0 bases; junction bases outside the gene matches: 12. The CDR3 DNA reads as TGTGCCAGCAGCGTACCCGGGACTACAAAAACACCGAACACCGGGGAGCTGTTTTTT. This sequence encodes CASSVPGTTKTPNTGELFF.

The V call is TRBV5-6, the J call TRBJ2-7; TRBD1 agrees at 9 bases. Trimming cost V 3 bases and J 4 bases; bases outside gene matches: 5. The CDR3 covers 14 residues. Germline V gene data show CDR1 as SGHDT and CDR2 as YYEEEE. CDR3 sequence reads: CASSSGQGWYEQYF. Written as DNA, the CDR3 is TGTGCCAGCAGCTCCGGACAGGGGTGGTACGAGCAGTACTTC.

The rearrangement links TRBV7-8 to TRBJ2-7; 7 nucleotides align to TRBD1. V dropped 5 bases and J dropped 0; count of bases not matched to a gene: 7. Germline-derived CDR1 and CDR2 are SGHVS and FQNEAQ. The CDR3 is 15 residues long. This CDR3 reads CASSRDSQSSYEQYF. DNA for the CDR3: TGTGCCAGCAGCCGGGACAGCCAAAGCTCCTACGAGCAGTACTTC.

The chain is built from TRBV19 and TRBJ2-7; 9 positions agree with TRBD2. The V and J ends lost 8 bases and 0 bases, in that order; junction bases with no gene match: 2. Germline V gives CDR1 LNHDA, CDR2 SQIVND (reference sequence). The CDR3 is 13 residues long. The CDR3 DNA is TGTGCCAGTGGTAGCGGGAGCTCCTACGAGCAGTACTTC. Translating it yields CASGSGSSYEQYF.